Below, one TCR beta chain is given with its context. This specimen comes from a study of blood T cell repertoires in COVID-19. Study as a whole: Italy, Spain and the United States were the sources of the convalescent and acute COVID-19 samples. The analysed material was cDNA or gDNA that came from T cells, B-cell-depleted T cells, or PBMCs.

The germline CDR1 and CDR2 sequences are LGHNT and FRNRAP. This CDR3 is built from 17 residues. V gave up 0 bases and J gave up 2 bases, with 16 bases separating them. In the original workflow: How many nucleated cells were present was estimated from reference gene primer amplification. The assay was immunoSEQ multiplex PCR, and TCRdb's table has in-frame clones only and misses some. The V and J calls and clone size were taken over from that table, and D and trimming were inferred from the DNA. Of some 80,000 clones listed, around 84% are singletons. The clonotype originates from a woman aged 70-85 years with acute or convalescent COVID-19. This rearrangement joins TRBV12-5 to TRBJ2-5, with D perhaps TRBD2 (6 bases). The sample consisted of peripheral blood. CDR3 nucleotides: TGTGCTAGTGGTTTGGTATTGGGGGGAACGCCTCAAGAGACCCAGTACTTC. It yields the protein CASGLVLGGTPQETQYF.